This T cell receptor beta chain was sequenced during a study of blood T cell repertoires in COVID-19. Study information: The study drew acute and convalescent COVID-19 samples from the United States, Italy and Spain. Sources were T cells, B-cell-depleted T cells, or PBMCs; the material itself was cDNA or gDNA.

In the study's own analysis: Reference gene primers were amplified, and this amplification served to estimate nucleated cell counts. Clones were read by immunoSEQ multiplex PCR, and TCRdb kept only the in-frame ones, dropping some. Clonal size and the V and J genes are those of that table, whereas D and trimming came from the DNA. Of approximately 200,000 clones listed, about 85% are singletons. Germline assignment: CDR1 SGHRS and CDR2 YFSETQ. The CDR3 spans 16 residues. V dropped 6 bases and J dropped 0 bases, with 16 bases sitting between them. This sequence joins TRBV5-1 and TRBJ2-1, with D possibly TRBD2 on 6 matching bases. The sample taken for sequencing was peripheral blood. This clonotype was sampled from a woman aged 55-75 years who had recovered from COVID-19. CDR3 sequence (DNA): TGCGCCAGCAACGAGAAGACCGGGGGCTCCTACAATGAGCAGTTCTTC. Protein sequence: CASNEKTGGSYNEQFF.